This entry describes one T cell receptor beta chain. The antigen remains undetermined. The entry originates in a study of chemoradiotherapy in HPV16-positive cancers. Study summary: Two HPV16-positive patients' cells yielded candidate HPV-specific clones and common motifs. Overall study results and limits: For HPV16-positive patients, expanding HPV-responsive T cells associated with longer recurrence-free survival.

Generated by immunoSEQ multiplex PCR, the TCRdb table keeps only in-frame clones and is missing some. The table shows around 68,000 clones, with about 90% occurring only once. This TCR came from a human donor with HPV-associated anogenital cancer. Sequenced material: blood, taken from a patient who underwent chemoradiotherapy.

The CDR3 sequence: CASSPNGVEAFF. The CDR3 coding sequence is TGTGCCAGCAGCCCAAATGGGGTTGAAGCTTTCTTT. This chain connects TRBV4-2 to TRBJ1-1; no clear D gene. CDR1 LGHNA and CDR2 YNFKEQ come from the germline V gene. Between the trimmed V and J ends, which lost 4 bases and 7 bases, there was a span of 10 bases. This CDR3 comprises 12 residues.